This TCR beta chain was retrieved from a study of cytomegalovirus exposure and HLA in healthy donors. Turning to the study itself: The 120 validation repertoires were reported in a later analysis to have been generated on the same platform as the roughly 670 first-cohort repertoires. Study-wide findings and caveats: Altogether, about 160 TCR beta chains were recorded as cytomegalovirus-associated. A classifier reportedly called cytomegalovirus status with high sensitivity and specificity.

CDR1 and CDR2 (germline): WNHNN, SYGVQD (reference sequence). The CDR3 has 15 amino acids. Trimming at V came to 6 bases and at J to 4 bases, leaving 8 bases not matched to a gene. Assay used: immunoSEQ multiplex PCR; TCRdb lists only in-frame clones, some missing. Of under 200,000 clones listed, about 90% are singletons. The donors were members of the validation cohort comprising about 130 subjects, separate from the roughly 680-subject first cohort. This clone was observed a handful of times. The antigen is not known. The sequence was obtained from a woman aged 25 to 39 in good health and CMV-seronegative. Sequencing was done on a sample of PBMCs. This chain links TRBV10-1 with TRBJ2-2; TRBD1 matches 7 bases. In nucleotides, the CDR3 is TGCGCCAGCAGGCAGGGACAGTGTAGCACCGGGGAGCTGTTTTTT. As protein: CASRQGQCSTGELFF.